What follows are 31 T cell receptor beta chains derived from one specimen sequenced in a study of early T cells in non-severe SARS-CoV-2 infection. In TCRdb, the 5' RACE reads were re-called with MiXCR into one record per CDR3 protein. Of 80,000 to 100,000 distinct CDR3 sequences detected, approximately 15% appear once; the ten largest clones hold 5.5% to 8%. What was sequenced was whole blood. The receptors originated from an adult who was a healthcare worker with PCR-confirmed SARS-CoV-2 infection or an uninfected control (not recorded which).

This clonotype was seen at least ten times. The chain joins TRBV5-1 to TRBJ2-2; D assignment may be TRBD1 or TRBD2 (5 bases each). Germline V gives CDR1 SGHRS, CDR2 YFSETQ. V was shortened by 5 bases and J by 6 bases, with 23 bases between the two germline ends. The CDR3 sequence is 17 residues long. The CDR3 here is CASSSGRQLDYAGELFF. CDR3 DNA sequence: TGCGCCAGCAGTTCGGGACGTCAGCTCGACTACGCCGGGGAGCTGTTTTTT.

In DNA form, the CDR3 reads TGTGCCAGCAGACCGCAGGGGACCTACGGTGAGCAGTTCTTC. Its translation: CASRPQGTYGEQFF. This rearrangement joins TRBV12-3 or TRBV12-4 to TRBJ2-1; the D gene is possibly TRBD1 (6 bases). Between the trimmed V and J ends, which lost 6 bases and 9 bases, there was a span of 18 bases. This CDR3 has 14 amino acids.

This clonotype has more than one count but fewer than ten. V is TRBV5-1 and J is TRBJ2-2; the D gene could be TRBD1 or TRBD2 (5 bases each). V lost 5 bases and J 1 base, leaving 15 bases between the germline ends. The CDR3 has 16 amino acids. Germline CDR1 reads SGHRS; CDR2 reads YFSETQ. The CDR3 bases are TGCGCCAGCAGACAAAGGGGACCCTTGAACACCGGGGAGCTGTTTTTT. Translating it yields CASRQRGPLNTGELFF.

This clonotype was observed many times. The DNA of the CDR3 is TGTGCCAGCAGCTTAGAGAGCCCTACACCTTATAATTCACCCCTCCACTTT. This encodes CASSLESPTPYNSPLHF. The J gene is TRBJ1-6, the V gene TRBV7-9, with D hard to call. V shed 1 base and J shed 4 bases, with 14 bases lying between them. Germline V gene lookup returns CDR1 SEHNR and CDR2 FQNEAQ (reference sequence). This CDR3 comprises 17 residues.

The CDR3 bases are TGTGCCAGCAGCTTAGGGTGGTCGGCAGATACGCAGTATTTT. Its translation is CASSLGWSADTQYF. This rearrangement joins TRBV7-9 to TRBJ2-3; unclear D gene. CDR3 length: 14 residues. V dropped 1 base and J dropped 4 bases, with 9 bases sitting between them. CDR1 and CDR2 (germline): SEHNR, FQNEAQ (reference sequence).

This clonotype was seen a few times. The chain combines TRBV3-1 with TRBJ2-7, with TRBD1 matching 10 bases. The V segment lost 8 bases and the J segment 0 bases; nucleotides outside the gene matches: 4. The length of the CDR3 is 14 residues. From germline, CDR1 is LGHDT and CDR2 YNNKEL (reference sequence). The CDR3: CASRDRGPSYEQYF. Written as DNA, the CDR3 is TGTGCCAGCCGAGACAGGGGGCCCTCCTACGAGCAGTACTTC.

There are a few counts of this clonotype. V and J are TRBV9 and TRBJ2-7; D is uncertain. Germline CDR1 reads SGDLS; CDR2 reads YYNGEE. The CDR3 contains 16 residues. V lost 0 bases and J 0 bases, leaving 13 bases between the germline ends. CDR3 region: CASSVDTDQSSYEQYF. In nucleotides, the CDR3 is TGTGCCAGCAGCGTAGATACGGACCAGAGCTCCTACGAGCAGTACTTC.

This clonotype has only a few counts. This chain uses TRBV20-1 with TRBJ2-7, with 10 bases matching TRBD2. After removal of 4 bases from V and 3 bases from J, the junction contained 9 bases not matched to a gene. Germline values: CDR1 DFQATT, CDR2 SNEGSKA (reference sequence). The CDR3 is made up of 15 amino acids. The CDR3 sequence: CSATDWTSGIYEQYF. The CDR3 nucleotides are TGCAGTGCTACCGATTGGACTAGCGGAATCTACGAGCAGTACTTC.

Ten or more counts support this clonotype. The gene calls are TRBV20-1 and TRBJ1-1; tentatively, D is TRBD1 (5 bases). This CDR3 is 16 amino acids long. V shed 2 bases and J shed 3 bases, with 19 bases lying between them. Germline V gene lookup returns CDR1 DFQATT and CDR2 SNEGSKA (reference sequence). CDR3 sequence (DNA): TGCAGTGCTAGACGGGACCTCTTTACATGGGACACTGAAGCTTTCTTT. Protein product: CSARRDLFTWDTEAFF.

This chain connects TRBV6-5 to TRBJ1-2; D is undetermined. CDR3 length: 13 amino acids. The germline V gene encodes CDR1 MNHEY and CDR2 SVGAGI. V lost 4 bases and J lost 4, with 10 bases in between. CDR3 in amino acids: CASSSPGLYGYTF. CDR3 nucleotides: TGTGCCAGCAGTTCCCCCGGACTCTATGGCTACACCTTC.

This chain connects TRBV27 to TRBJ2-7; D remains unclear. Trimming cost V 2 bases and J 5 bases, with 13 bases left between them. Per the germline V gene, CDR1 is MNHEY and CDR2 is SMNVEV (reference sequence). The CDR3 length is 14 residues. The CDR3 spells CASSLRVGRNEQYF. The CDR3 DNA follows: TGTGCCAGCAGTTTAAGGGTTGGGCGGAACGAGCAGTACTTC.

This clonotype appeared a few times. The chain carries TRBV11-2 and TRBJ2-5; 9 positions agree with TRBD1. Germline V CDR1 and CDR2: SGHAT, FQNNGV. This CDR3 has 15 residues. J lost 1 base, V lost 3 bases, and 3 bases had no gene match. DNA of the CDR3: TGTGCCAGCAGCTTGGGACAGGGAGGCCAAGAGACCCAGTACTTC. Translating it yields CASSLGQGGQETQYF.

V is TRBV28 and J is TRBJ1-6; 8 bases align to TRBD1. After removal of 2 bases from V and 10 bases from J, the junction contained 7 bases not matched to a gene. Germline V gene lookup returns CDR1 MDHEN and CDR2 SYDVKM. The CDR3 has 15 residues. The CDR3 coding sequence is TGTGCCAGCAGTTTAAAGGGCAGGGGGCGATCACCCCTCCACTTT. The encoded protein is CASSLKGRGRSPLHF.

The chain has TRBV12-3 or TRBV12-4 and TRBJ2-1; TRBD2 aligns across 8 bases. V lost 5 bases and J lost 0; bases outside the gene matches: 6. The CDR3 sequence is 16 residues long. CDR3 residues: CASSPPGTSSYNEQFF. The CDR3 nucleotides are TGTGCCAGCAGTCCGCCGGGGACTAGCTCCTACAATGAGCAGTTCTTC.

This clonotype was found a few times. This chain links TRBV9 with TRBJ1-2, with D hard to call. Germline CDR1 is SGDLS and CDR2 is YYNGEE. This CDR3 contains 15 residues. V was trimmed by 0 bases and J by 0 bases, leaving 9 bases between them. Written as DNA, the CDR3 is TGTGCCAGCAGCGTAGAATCGACACCTAACTATGGCTACACCTTC. Its protein is CASSVESTPNYGYTF.

This chain links TRBV2 with TRBJ1-6; tentative D call: TRBD1 (6 bases). CDR1 and CDR2 (germline): SNHLY, FYNNEI. The CDR3 spans 14 residues. The V and J ends lost 5 bases and 11 bases respectively, with 16 bases between them. CDR3 sequence reads: CASSPEGEITPLHF. In DNA form, the CDR3 reads TGTGCCAGCAGTCCGGAGGGGGAGATTACACCCCTCCACTTT.

V and J are TRBV14 and TRBJ1-2, with D tentatively TRBD1 (5 bases). Germline V gene data show CDR1 as SGHDN and CDR2 as FVKESK. The length of the CDR3 is 14 residues. Trimming cost V 3 bases and J 5 bases, with 13 bases left between them. The CDR3 region has the DNA TGTGCCAGCAGCCATTTTGACAGAGTATATGGCTACACCTTC. Its translation is CASSHFDRVYGYTF.

This clonotype showed up just a few times. The V call is TRBV28, the J call TRBJ2-7; D gene ambiguous. The V end was cut by 3 bases, the J end by 2 bases, with 11 bases between. The CDR3 is 14 amino acids. From germline, CDR1 is MDHEN and CDR2 SYDVKM. The DNA for the CDR3 is TGTGCCAGCAGTTTGGGTGTTAGGACCTACGAGCAGTACTTC. Its translation: CASSLGVRTYEQYF.

The gene calls are TRBV12-3 or TRBV12-4 and TRBJ1-1; 11 bases line up with TRBD1. The CDR3 consists of 15 residues. Germline trimming cut 3 bases from V and 4 bases from J; bases unmatched to any gene: 4. This chain's CDR3 is CASSFGQGAGTEAFF. As DNA, the CDR3 is TGTGCCAGCAGTTTCGGACAGGGGGCGGGCACTGAAGCTTTCTTT.

V is TRBV6-6 and J is TRBJ2-2; D might be TRBD1 or TRBD2, each matching 6 bases. Per germline, CDR1 MNHNY and CDR2 SVGAGI (reference sequence). This CDR3 region has 15 residues. V gave up 4 bases and J gave up 4 bases, with 13 bases separating them. In DNA, the CDR3 is TGTGCCAGCAGTTCAGGGACGGGGGCCACCGGGGAGCTGTTTTTT. Amino acids: CASSSGTGATGELFF.

The V call is TRBV28, the J call TRBJ2-3; 8 bases are a match to TRBD2. Germline trimming cut 8 bases from V and 5 bases from J; bases unmatched to any gene: 6. The germline CDR1 and CDR2 sequences are MDHEN and SYDVKM. This CDR3 has 13 amino acids. The CDR3 DNA reads TGTGCCAGCTTGGCGGGGGGTGGAGATACGCAGTATTTT. Amino acids: CASLAGGGDTQYF.

This clonotype came up a few times. The chain uses TRBV12-3 or TRBV12-4 and TRBJ2-3; possible D gene TRBD2, 6 bases. The CDR3 extends over 14 amino acids. V lost 8 bases and J lost 2, with 14 bases in between. CDR3 protein: CASSSGGYTDTQYF. DNA of the CDR3: TGTGCCAGCTCCTCAGGAGGGTACACAGATACGCAGTATTTT.

The chain employs TRBV5-1 and TRBJ2-5; 7 bases line up with TRBD1. V lost 0 bases and J lost 9; bases outside the gene matches: 11. Germline lookup yields CDR1 SGHRS and CDR2 YFSETQ. The length of the CDR3 is 15 residues. The CDR3 sequence: CASSLGQGILESQYF. DNA of the CDR3: TGCGCCAGCAGCTTGGGACAGGGAATTTTGGAGTCCCAGTACTTC.

This clonotype was observed a few times. V is TRBV18 and J is TRBJ2-7; TRBD2 is a possible D gene (5 bases). Germline lookup yields CDR1 KGHSH and CDR2 LQKENI. V lost 6 bases and J 7 bases, leaving 19 bases between the germline ends. This CDR3 has 14 amino acids. The CDR3 coding sequence is TGTGCCAGCTCCCGAATTGAGGGATCGGGGGAGCAGTACTTC. Protein: CASSRIEGSGEQYF.

The chain employs TRBV2 and TRBJ2-1; possibly TRBD2 for D (5 bases). The CDR3 totals 14 residues. Germline CDR1 and CDR2: SNHLY and FYNNEI. V was clipped by 8 bases and J by 8 bases, with 19 bases between them. CDR3 sequence (DNA): TGTGCCAGCGCCAGCTCCCTCAGCGGCGATGAGCAGTTCTTC. Its protein product is CASASSLSGDEQFF.

The genes are TRBV6-2 or TRBV6-3 and TRBJ2-3, with D unclear. The germline gives CDR1 MNHEY, CDR2 SVGEGT. The V and J ends lost 6 bases and 3 bases respectively, with 4 bases between them. The CDR3 loop spans 11 amino acids. The CDR3 loop is CASRGTDTQYF. The CDR3 coding sequence is TGTGCCAGCAGGGGGACAGATACGCAGTATTTT.

This clonotype was observed at least ten times. CDR3 in DNA: TGTGCCAGCTCCGCGACAGGGTCGAACACTGAAGCTTTCTTT. This codes for CASSATGSNTEAFF. The chain has TRBV18 and TRBJ1-1; TRBD1 aligns across 7 bases. The germline CDR1 and CDR2 sequences are KGHSH and LQKENI. The ends lost 6 bases at V and 1 base at J; junction bases unmatched: 5. CDR3 length equals 14 residues.

The chain recombines TRBV18 with TRBJ2-2; TRBD2 matches at 8 bases. The V segment lost 6 bases and the J segment 4 bases; nucleotides outside the gene matches: 7. CDR3 length equals 15 residues. The germline V gene has CDR1 KGHSH and CDR2 LQKENI. In DNA, the CDR3 is TGTGCCAGCTCCGACTTAAGCGGGAGCACCGGGGAGCTGTTTTTT. Protein: CASSDLSGSTGELFF.

The gene calls are TRBV7-3 and TRBJ2-1; D perhaps matches TRBD2 (6 bases). The CDR3 runs to 15 residues. V shed 0 bases and J shed 5 bases, with 11 bases lying between them. Per germline, CDR1 SGHTA and CDR2 FQGTGA. CDR3 loop: CASSLTSSANNEQFF. CDR3 nucleotides: TGTGCCAGCAGCTTAACGTCTAGCGCAAACAATGAGCAGTTCTTC.

The chain links TRBV29-1 to TRBJ2-2; D is unresolved. Germline V gives CDR1 SQVTM, CDR2 ANQGSEA. V was shortened by 7 bases and J by 4 bases, with 10 bases between the two germline ends. The CDR3 consists of 12 residues. The DNA of the CDR3 is TGCAGCGCCCGAGCCGGCACCGGGGAGCTGTTTTTT. Translation: CSARAGTGELFF.

This sequence joins TRBV6-1 and TRBJ1-1; perhaps TRBD1 as D (5 bases). V dropped 1 base and J dropped 4 bases, with 10 bases sitting between them. Germline CDR1 MNHNS, CDR2 SASEGT. The CDR3 is 14 residues long. CDR3: CASSEVAGTTEAFF. CDR3 coding DNA: TGTGCCAGCAGTGAAGTTGCGGGGACCACTGAAGCTTTCTTT.